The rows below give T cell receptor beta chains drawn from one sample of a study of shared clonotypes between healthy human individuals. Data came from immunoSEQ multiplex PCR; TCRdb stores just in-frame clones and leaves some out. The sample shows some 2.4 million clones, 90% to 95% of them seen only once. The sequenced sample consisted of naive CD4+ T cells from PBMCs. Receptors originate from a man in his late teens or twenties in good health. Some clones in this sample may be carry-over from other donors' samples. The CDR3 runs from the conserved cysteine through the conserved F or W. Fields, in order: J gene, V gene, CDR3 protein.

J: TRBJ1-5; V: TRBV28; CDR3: CASSLRQGSNQPQHF
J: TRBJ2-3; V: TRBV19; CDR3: CASSHRENTQYF
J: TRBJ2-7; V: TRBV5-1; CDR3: CASSLAGYREQYF
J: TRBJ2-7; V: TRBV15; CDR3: CATSKGLGLSYEQYF
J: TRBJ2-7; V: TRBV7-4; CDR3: CASSLGGEGAGSYEQYF
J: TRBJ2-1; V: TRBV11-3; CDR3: CASSFDSFSYNEQFF
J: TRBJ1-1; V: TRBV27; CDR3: CASSLPNRGNTEAFF
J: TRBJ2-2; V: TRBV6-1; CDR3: CASSEIPRSGELFF
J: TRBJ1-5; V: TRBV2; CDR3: CASSQGALTNQPQHF
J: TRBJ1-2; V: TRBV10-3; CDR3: CAIRQTGDGYTF
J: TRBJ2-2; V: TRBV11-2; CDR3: CASSPGQPNTGELFF
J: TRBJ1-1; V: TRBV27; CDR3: CASSLGTLVDTEAFF
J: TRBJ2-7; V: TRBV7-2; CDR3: CASSHPRSPPPGEQYF
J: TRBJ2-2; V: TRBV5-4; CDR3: CASSFGSPNTGELFF
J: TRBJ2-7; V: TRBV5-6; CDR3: CASTRGTAKHEQYF
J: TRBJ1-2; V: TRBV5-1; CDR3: CASSFSGGDYGYTF
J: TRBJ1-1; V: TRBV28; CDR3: CASSPKFRGLTEAFF
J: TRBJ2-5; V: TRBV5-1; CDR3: CASRRTGGETRYF
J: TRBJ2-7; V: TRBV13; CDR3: CASSSRDYEQYF
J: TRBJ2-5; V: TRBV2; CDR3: CASSEGTSGRSLRETQYF
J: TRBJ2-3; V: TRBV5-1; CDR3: CASSPVERGGGDTQYF
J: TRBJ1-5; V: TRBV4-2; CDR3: CASSPFGKPQHF